Shown below are 18 T cell receptor beta chains from a single sample sequenced in a study of blood T cells in healthy people across ages. The use of a sample-barcoded 5' primer and a J-beta primer mix characterized a second PCR of 7 to 11 cycles. MiXCR, applied by TCRdb to the 5' RACE reads, yields one record per CDR3 protein. Of approximately 580,000 distinct CDR3 sequences listed, under 30% are singletons. This same sample was also taken into another study, of T cells of mothers and their children.

The sequenced sample consisted of blood. The receptors derive from a boy aged 5-17 years in good health.

The genes are TRBV27 and TRBJ2-3; D could derive from TRBD1 or TRBD2 (5 bases each). Trimming took off 5 bases at V and 2 bases at J, with 17 bases between the two ends. This CDR3 spans 16 amino acids. Germline lookup yields CDR1 MNHEY and CDR2 SMNVEV (reference sequence). This CDR3 is CASSPGPGTYTDTQYF. CDR3 DNA: TGTGCCAGCAGTCCCGGCCCCGGGACCTACACAGATACGCAGTATTTT.

Only a few counts were recorded for this clonotype. The chain couples TRBV5-6 to TRBJ1-1; maybe TRBD1 (5 bases). Germline V CDR1 and CDR2: SGHDT, YYEEEE. Between the trimmed V and J ends, which lost 0 bases and 0 bases, there was a span of 9 bases. CDR3 length equals 15 residues. The DNA for the CDR3 is TGTGCCAGCAGCTTGGGACAGACCATGAACACTGAAGCTTTCTTT. This codes for CASSLGQTMNTEAFF.

The rearrangement links TRBV18 to TRBJ2-3; D call uncertain. Between the trimmed V and J ends, which lost 0 bases and 2 bases, there was a span of 9 bases. The CDR3 is 15 residues long. Germline CDR1 is KGHSH and CDR2 is LQKENI. CDR3 sequence reads: CASSPPATSTDTQYF. CDR3 nucleotide sequence: TGTGCCAGCTCACCACCGGCCACTTCCACAGATACGCAGTATTTT.

The rearrangement joins TRBV7-2 to TRBJ2-1; 7 bases are a match to TRBD2. The ends lost 3 bases at V and 4 bases at J; junction bases unmatched: 9. CDR3 length: 16 amino acids. Germline assignment: CDR1 SGHTA and CDR2 FQGNSA. In DNA form, the CDR3 reads TGTGCCAGCAGCTTTCTAGCGGAGATTGGATACAATGAGCAGTTCTTC. Its translation is CASSFLAEIGYNEQFF.

The chain employs TRBV7-9 and TRBJ2-7, with 8 bases lining up with TRBD2. This CDR3 is 14 amino acids long. The trim removed 3 bases at V and 8 bases at J, leaving 9 bases unmatched. The germline CDR1 and CDR2 sequences are SEHNR and FQNEAQ (reference sequence). The CDR3 bases are TGTGCCAGCAGCTTGACCGGGACTAGTATGCAGCAGTACTTC. Its protein is CASSLTGTSMQQYF.

The chain joins TRBV9 to TRBJ2-5; 9 bases match TRBD2. CDR3 length: 14 amino acids. Trimming removed 3 bases from V and 4 bases from J; junction bases left unmatched: 4. Germline V gives CDR1 SGDLS, CDR2 YYNGEE. This CDR3 reads CASSACSGRETQYF. CDR3 bases: TGTGCCAGCAGCGCCTGTAGCGGGAGAGAGACCCAGTACTTC.

Comments on this clonotype: At one of its ends the junction is not consistent with the germline gene, which may arise from a read error. The V gene is TRBV2, the J gene TRBJ2-5; D remains ambiguous. Near its end, the DNA agrees better with TRBJ2-7, so the J call may be wrong. Germline lookup yields CDR1 SNHLY and CDR2 FYNNEI. This CDR3 region has 14 residues. CDR3: CASREAGPSYEQYF. CDR3 nucleotide sequence: TGTGCCAGCAGAGAAGCCGGACCCAGCTACGAGCAGTACTTC.

This chain uses TRBV20-1 with TRBJ2-7; 11 positions agree with TRBD2. Germline values: CDR1 DFQATT, CDR2 SNEGSKA (reference sequence). V shed 5 bases and J 3 bases; nucleotides not matched to a gene: 3. The CDR3 totals 13 residues. The CDR3 spells CSAPGLAVYEQYF. CDR3 sequence (DNA): TGCAGTGCTCCGGGACTAGCGGTCTACGAGCAGTACTTC.

This clonotype was counted only a few times. J is TRBJ2-1 and V is TRBV7-8; TRBD2 might be the D (5 bases). The J call may be mistaken, given a closer DNA end match to TRBJ2-5. This CDR3 is 14 amino acids long. Germline CDR1 SGHVS, CDR2 FQNEAQ. This CDR3 reads CASSPRGLKETQYF. The DNA for the CDR3 is TGTGCCAGCAGCCCTCGAGGGCTTAAAGAGACCCAGTACTTC.

This chain joins TRBV5-1 and TRBJ1-1; D perhaps matches TRBD1 (5 bases). The germline V and J ends were trimmed by 0 bases and 7 bases, with 10 bases remaining between them. CDR3 size: 13 residues. Per germline, CDR1 SGHRS and CDR2 YFSETQ. The CDR3 sequence is CASSLEGTIEAFF. In nucleotides, the CDR3 is TGCGCCAGCAGCTTGGAGGGGACCATTGAAGCTTTCTTT.

This clonotype has just a few counts. This rearrangement joins TRBV7-8 to TRBJ2-3; possible D gene TRBD1, 5 bases. V was cut by 6 bases and J by 2 bases, with 9 bases left in between. CDR1 SGHVS and CDR2 FQNEAQ come from the germline V gene. The CDR3 is made up of 13 amino acids. In DNA form, the CDR3 reads TGTGCCAGCAGTTTACAGGACACAGATACGCAGTATTTT. It translates to CASSLQDTDTQYF.

With regard to this clonotype: One junction end does not reproduce the germline sequence, and a read error may be involved. The rearrangement joins TRBV6-2 or TRBV6-3 to TRBJ2-7; the D is unclear. This CDR3 is 16 amino acids long. The germline V gene has CDR1 MNHEY and CDR2 SVGEGT. The DNA of the CDR3 is TGTGCCAGCAATTACTCGATCCAGGTCATCACCTACGAGCAGTACTTC. It specifies CASNYSIQVITYEQYF.

The chain joins TRBV15 to TRBJ1-1; D unresolved. The V end was cut by 8 bases, the J end by 0 bases, with 7 bases between. Germline-derived CDR1 and CDR2 are LNHNV and YYDKDF (reference sequence). The CDR3 has 12 amino acids. CDR3 loop: CATGVLNTEAFF. CDR3 DNA: TGTGCCACCGGGGTTCTGAACACTGAAGCTTTCTTT.

V and J are TRBV7-9 and TRBJ2-5, with a tentative D call TRBD2 (6 bases). The assigned J gene may be wrong: the sequence end matches TRBJ2-1 better. Per the germline V gene, CDR1 is SEHNR and CDR2 is FQNEAQ (reference sequence). This CDR3 region has 16 residues. CDR3: CASRARSGAAYNEQFF. The CDR3 nucleotides are TGTGCCAGCAGAGCGAGATCGGGAGCAGCCTACAATGAGCAGTTCTTC.

This clonotype was seen more than once but under ten times. The rearrangement links TRBV12-3 or TRBV12-4 to TRBJ2-1; 10 positions agree with TRBD1. V was pared by 4 bases and J by 8 bases, with 20 bases of the junction left unmatched. The length of the CDR3 is 19 residues. In nucleotides, the CDR3 is TGTGCCAGCAGTTCACGACAGGGGGCCGGGGGATATCGAGAGGATGAGCAGTTCTTC. Its protein product is CASSSRQGAGGYREDEQFF.

The chain combines TRBV20-1 with TRBJ1-4; D is possibly TRBD1 (5 bases). The CDR3 has 13 amino acids. V lost 3 bases and J lost 4, with 9 bases in between. Germline V gene data show CDR1 as DFQATT and CDR2 as SNEGSKA (reference sequence). The DNA of the CDR3 is TGCAGTGCTAGGACGGGGGTTAATGAAAAACTGTTTTTT. As protein: CSARTGVNEKLFF.

The chain joins TRBV2 to TRBJ2-5, with D hard to call. The end of the DNA is better explained by TRBJ2-1, so the J call may be wrong. Germline V gene data show CDR1 as SNHLY and CDR2 as FYNNEI. The CDR3 extends over 11 amino acids. CDR3 in amino acids: CASSEDGEQFF. In nucleotides, the CDR3 is TGTGCCAGCAGTGAAGATGGTGAGCAGTTCTTC.

Only a few counts were recorded for this clonotype. The rearrangement uses TRBV12-3 or TRBV12-4 and TRBJ2-4, with 13 bases fitting TRBD2. The V gene end was trimmed by 4 bases and the J gene end by 3 bases; junction bases not matched to a gene: 3. This CDR3 is 16 amino acids long. CDR3 loop: CASSSRTSGGKNIQYF. CDR3 coding DNA: TGTGCCAGCAGTTCACGGACTAGCGGGGGCAAAAACATTCAGTACTTC.